This TCR beta chain emerged from a study of T-cell reconstitution after alpha-beta-depleted transplantation in children. Findings and caveats of the study: After transplant, at about two months, alpha-beta T cells were reportedly derived from several hundred expanded graft clones. By one year post-transplant, T-cell counts and diversity largely arose from T cells that were newly produced.

Unique molecular identifiers were incorporated into the prepared TCRbeta library. TCRdb itself ran the PCR reads through MiXCR, one entry per CDR3 protein. The sample holds over 150,000 distinct CDR3 sequences; under 8.5% are singletons and the top ten take around 5%. This CDR3 has 12 amino acids. Germline V lookup: CDR1 DFQATT, CDR2 SNEGSKA (reference sequence). V gave up 3 bases and J gave up 11 bases, with 14 bases separating them. Many counts were recorded for this clonotype. No antigen is known for it. Sequenced material: PBMCs, taken before TCRalphabeta/CD19-depleted stem cell transplant. The sequence was obtained from a boy between 2 and 10 years old with acute lymphoblastic leukemia, due to receive a stem cell transplant. The chain joins TRBV20-1 to TRBJ1-5, with a weak D call TRBD1 (5 bases). CDR3 residues: CSARQGTHAQHF. Here the CDR3 DNA reads TGCAGTGCTAGGCAGGGTACTCACGCCCAGCATTTT.